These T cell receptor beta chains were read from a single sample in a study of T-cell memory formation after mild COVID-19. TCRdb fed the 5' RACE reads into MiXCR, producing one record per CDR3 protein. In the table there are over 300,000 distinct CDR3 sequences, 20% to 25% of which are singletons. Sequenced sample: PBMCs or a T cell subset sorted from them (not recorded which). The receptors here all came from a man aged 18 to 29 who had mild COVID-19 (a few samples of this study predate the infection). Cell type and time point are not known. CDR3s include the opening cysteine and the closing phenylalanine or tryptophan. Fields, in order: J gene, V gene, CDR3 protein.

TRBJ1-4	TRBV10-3	CAIPSRDQGALETNEKLFF
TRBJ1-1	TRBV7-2	CASSLRRTSMNTEAFF
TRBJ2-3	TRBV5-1	CASRLTSGTDTQYF
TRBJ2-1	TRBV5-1	CASSLEGDSYNEQFF
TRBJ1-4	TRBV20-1	CSARTTVNEKLFF
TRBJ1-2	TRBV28	CASTTTGFGYTF
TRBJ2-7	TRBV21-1	CASSTVGPLRGEQYF
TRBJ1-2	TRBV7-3	CASSATGANYGYTF
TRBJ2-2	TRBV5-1	CASSLDPLSNTGELFF
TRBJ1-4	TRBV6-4	CASSDSWTGWSATNEKLFF
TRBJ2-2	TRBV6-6	CASSYLPGQRGGELFF
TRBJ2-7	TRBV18	CASTGGSSYEQYF
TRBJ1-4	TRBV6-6	CASSHSLQGTATNEKLFF
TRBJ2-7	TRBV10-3	CAISVTAIYEQYF
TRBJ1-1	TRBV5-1	CASSVQVNTEAFF
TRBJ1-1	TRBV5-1	CASSLVSGNSEAFF
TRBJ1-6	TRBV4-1	CASSQFDSYNSPLHF
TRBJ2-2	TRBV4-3	CASSQGAGGTGELFF
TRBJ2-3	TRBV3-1	CASSQDLEGDTQYF
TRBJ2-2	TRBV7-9	CASSFTGPGELFF
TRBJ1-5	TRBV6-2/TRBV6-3	CASRDHGGQPQHF
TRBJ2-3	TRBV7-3	CASSLNPLVTDTQYF
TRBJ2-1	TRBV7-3	CASSLDSYNEQFF
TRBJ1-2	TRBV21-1	CASSKVLRDSRAF
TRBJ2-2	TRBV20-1	CSARKPTNTGELFF
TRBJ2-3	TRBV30	CAWSVWSGGKTDTQYF
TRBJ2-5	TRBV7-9	CASSLVGGGVQETQYF
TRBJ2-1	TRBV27	CASRGTGAVFQRGALVGNEQFF
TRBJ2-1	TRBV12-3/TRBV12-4	CASSLALMANEQFF
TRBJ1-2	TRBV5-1	CASSRDDGYTF
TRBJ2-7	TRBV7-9	CASSLMGARDEQYF
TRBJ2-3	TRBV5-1	CASSPPDRGFSDTQYF
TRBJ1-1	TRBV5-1	CASSRQVMNTEAFF
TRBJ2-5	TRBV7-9	CASSFKGETQYF
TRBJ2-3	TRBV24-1	CATSPGLAGSDTQYF
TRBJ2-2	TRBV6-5	CASRQVGLAGNAGELFF
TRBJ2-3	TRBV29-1	CSARRTTTDTQYF